One sample yielded the 28 T cell receptor beta chains listed below, sequenced in a study of shared clonotypes between healthy human individuals. The protocol was immunoSEQ multiplex PCR, while the TCRdb copy is restricted to in-frame clones and leaves out a portion. The sample yields over 400,000 clones, roughly 80% seen once. The sequenced sample was PBMCs. The receptors were gathered from a middle-aged woman in good health. Some clones in this sample may be carry-over from other donors' samples.

DNA for the CDR3: TGTGCCAGCAGTTACTCGTGGGGTCTTCGCACAGATACGCAGTATTTT. Translated: CASSYSWGLRTDTQYF. The rearrangement uses TRBV6-5 and TRBJ2-3; no reliable D call. The CDR3 is made up of 16 amino acids. The V and J ends lost 0 bases and 1 base respectively, with 11 bases between them. Germline CDR1 is MNHEY and CDR2 is SVGAGI.

This chain links TRBV6-5 with TRBJ2-1, with TRBD2 identical over 9 bases. V lost 11 bases to trimming and J lost 12 bases; unmatched junction nucleotides: 5. Germline V lookup: CDR1 MNHEY, CDR2 SVGAGI. This CDR3 has 10 residues. CDR3 in DNA: TGTGCCTCAGGGCGGGAGGGGCAGTTCTTC. It translates to CASGREGQFF.

This chain links TRBV29-1 with TRBJ2-1; no reliable D call. Trimming pared 0 bases from V and 2 bases from J, leaving 11 bases between. CDR1 is SQVTM and CDR2 is ANQGSEA in the germline V gene. This CDR3 spans 15 amino acids. CDR3 DNA: TGCAGCGTTGAAGATCACCTGGAGACCTACAATGAGCAGTTCTTC. Translated: CSVEDHLETYNEQFF.

This clone has a count of ten or more. Written as DNA, the CDR3 is TGCAGCGTTGAAATCGGGGGTGGGACTGAAGCTTTCTTT. Protein sequence: CSVEIGGGTEAFF. The chain is built from TRBV29-1 and TRBJ1-1; D is perhaps TRBD1 (5 bases). The CDR3 covers 13 residues. CDR1 and CDR2 (germline): SQVTM, ANQGSEA. Deletions cut 2 bases from V and 5 bases from J, with 12 bases between. Full variable domain (missing parts from reference TRBV29-1 and TRBJ1-1): SAVISQKPSRDICQRGTSLTIQCQVDSQVTMMFWYRQQPGQSLTLIATANQGSEATYESGFVIDKFPISRPNLTFSTLTVSNMSPEDSSIYLCSVEIGGGTEAFFGQGTRLTVV.

The chain is built from TRBV6-1 and TRBJ1-2, with D possibly being TRBD1 (5 bases). The CDR3 is made up of 16 amino acids. V lost 1 base to trimming and J lost 0 bases, with 12 bases between them. The germline V gene has CDR1 MNHNS and CDR2 SASEGT. The CDR3 coding sequence is TGTGCCAGCAGTGAAGGCACCAGGGAGGCTAACTATGGCTACACCTTC. Translation gives CASSEGTREANYGYTF.

This sequence joins TRBV4-1 and TRBJ2-1; the match to TRBD2 covers 10 bases. The ends lost 3 bases at V and 5 bases at J; junction bases unmatched: 10. The CDR3 contains 17 residues. The V gene's germline CDR1 is MGHRA and CDR2 YSYEKL. CDR3 sequence reads: CASSHPSGAGGHNEQFF. The CDR3 nucleotides are TGCGCCAGCAGCCACCCCTCGGGAGCGGGAGGGCACAATGAGCAGTTCTTC.

Of note for this clone: This may come from a read error, since a much larger clone is one base off. The chain joins TRBV4-3 to TRBJ2-7, with a possible D match to TRBD1 (7 bases). CDR3 size: 16 residues. The germline CDR1 and CDR2 sequences are LGHNA and YSLEER. DNA for the CDR3: TGCGCCAGCAGCCAAGATCGGCAGGGGGGTTTTTACGAGCAGTGCTTC. Its protein is CASSQDRQGGFYEQCF.

This rearrangement joins TRBV6-5 to TRBJ2-7; 9 nucleotides align to TRBD1. The ends lost 8 bases at V and 7 bases at J; junction bases unmatched: 12. Looked up from germline, CDR1 is MNHEY and CDR2 is SVGAGI. There are 14 residues in the CDR3. This CDR3 reads CASSRTGALHEQYF. In DNA form, the CDR3 reads TGTGCCAGCTCTCGGACAGGGGCGCTCCATGAGCAGTACTTC.

V is TRBV7-8 and J is TRBJ2-1, with D uncertain. Trimming cost V 5 bases and J 1 base, with 6 bases left between them. This CDR3 is 13 amino acids long. CDR1 is SGHVS and CDR2 is FQNEAQ in the germline V gene. As DNA, the CDR3 is TGTGCCAGCAGCCCCCAGTCCTACAATGAGCAGTTCTTC. Protein sequence: CASSPQSYNEQFF.

The chain carries TRBV15 and TRBJ1-4, with D unclear. The CDR3 is made up of 11 amino acids. Trimming stripped 3 bases from V and 6 bases from J, with 2 bases between. CDR1 and CDR2 from the germline V gene are LNHNV and YYDKDF (reference sequence). In DNA form, the CDR3 reads TGTGCCACCAGCAGTTATGAAAAACTGTTTTTT. As protein: CATSSYEKLFF.

The chain has TRBV27 and TRBJ2-6; 8 bases are a match to TRBD1. Germline V lookup: CDR1 MNHEY, CDR2 SMNVEV (reference sequence). The CDR3 contains 18 residues. V gave up 2 bases and J gave up 2 bases; unmatched junction bases: 8. For the CDR3, the DNA is TGTGCCAGCAGTTTAAGGGGGGCGGGACAGGCTGGGGCCAACGTCCTGACTTTC. This encodes CASSLRGAGQAGANVLTF.

With regard to this clone: In the same sample, other DNA sequences code for this CDR3. The J gene is TRBJ2-7, the V gene TRBV9, with D possibly being TRBD2 (6 bases). V was shortened by 4 bases and J by 0 bases, with 20 bases between the two germline ends. CDR3 length: 17 amino acids. CDR1 SGDLS and CDR2 YYNGEE come from the germline V gene. CDR3 amino acids: CASSPLRDFVSSYEQYF. CDR3 DNA sequence: TGTGCCAGCAGCCCCCTCCGGGACTTTGTTAGCTCCTACGAGCAGTACTTC.

As regards this clone: Since a far larger clone is one base different, this is likely a read error. This chain's CDR3 is CASSEDSSGANVLTF. The CDR3 region has the DNA TGTGCCAGCAGTGAGGACAGCTCTGGGGCCAACGTCCTGACTTTC. The chain combines TRBV6-4 with TRBJ2-6; D possibly corresponds to TRBD1 (6 bases). This CDR3 comprises 15 residues. Germline V gene data show CDR1 as MRHNA and CDR2 as SNTAGT. With 3 bases removed from V and 0 bases from J, the gap between germline ends came to 6 bases.

CDR3 sequence: CASSLGSDNEKLFF. CDR3 nucleotide sequence: TGTGCCAGCAGTTTAGGGTCGGATAATGAAAAACTGTTTTTT. The gene calls are TRBV28 and TRBJ1-4; D call uncertain. V was trimmed by 2 bases and J by 4 bases, leaving 8 bases between them. The length of the CDR3 is 14 residues. Germline CDR1 reads MDHEN; CDR2 reads SYDVKM.

V is TRBV30 and J is TRBJ2-1; D perhaps matches TRBD2 (6 bases). There are 14 residues in the CDR3. The germline gives CDR1 GTSNPN, CDR2 SVGIG (reference sequence). Trimming removed 0 bases from V and 8 bases from J, with 14 bases in between. CDR3 bases: TGTGCCTGGAGTGTAGGCGGGAAGAGGGATGAGCAGTTCTTC. This gives the protein CAWSVGGKRDEQFF. Together with reference TRBV30 and TRBJ2-1, the CDR3 gives the full variable domain: SQTIHQWPATLVQPVGSPLSLECTVEGTSNPNLYWYRQAAGRGLQLLFYSVGIGQISSEVPQNLSASRPQDRQFILSSKKLLLSDSGFYLCAWSVGGKRDEQFFGPGTRLTVL.

The chain is built from TRBV19 and TRBJ2-2; maybe TRBD2 (5 bases). The germline CDR1 and CDR2 sequences are LNHDA and SQIVND (reference sequence). V was shortened by 6 bases and J by 0 bases, with 14 bases between the two germline ends. There are 16 residues in the CDR3. The CDR3 reads CASSWEGRSNTGELFF. As DNA, the CDR3 is TGTGCCAGTAGCTGGGAAGGGAGATCGAACACCGGGGAGCTGTTTTTT.

This clone was seen a few times. The V and J genes are TRBV5-6 and TRBJ2-7, with 9 bases that match TRBD2. The CDR3 extends over 14 amino acids. The V gene's germline CDR1 is SGHDT and CDR2 YYEEEE. Trimming cost V 6 bases and J 1 base; bases outside gene matches: 5. The CDR3 bases are TGTGCCAGCAAATTGGCGGGAGGGTCCTACGAGCAGTACTTC. Translation gives CASKLAGGSYEQYF. Variable domain in full (rest from reference TRBV5-6 and TRBJ2-7): DAGVTQSPTHLIKTRGQQVTLRCSPKSGHDTVSWYQQALGQGPQFIFQYYEEEERQRGNFPDRFSGHQFPNYSSELNVNALLLGDSALYLCASKLAGGSYEQYFGPGTRLTVT.

V is TRBV28 and J is TRBJ1-2; D not certain. This CDR3 has 11 residues. The germline CDR1 and CDR2 sequences are MDHEN and SYDVKM. Trimming removed 7 bases at V and 8 bases at J, with 11 bases between. DNA for the CDR3: TGTGCCAGCATTCAGGCGGGAGGCTACACCTTC. The encoded protein is CASIQAGGYTF.

The chain has TRBV30 and TRBJ2-7; the D is unclear. V was clipped by 0 bases and J by 5 bases, with 14 bases between them. Looked up from germline, CDR1 is GTSNPN and CDR2 is SVGIG (reference sequence). CDR3 size: 14 residues. The CDR3 loop is CAWSVSSRRDEQYF. CDR3 in DNA: TGTGCCTGGAGTGTCTCCTCCCGGCGAGACGAGCAGTACTTC.

V is TRBV21-1 and J is TRBJ2-7; TRBD2 is taken as the D call from the table, unchecked against the DNA. TRBV21-1 is termed a pseudogene. CDR3 length: 15 residues. CDR3 loop: CASSKARGSCGEQYF. The CDR3 DNA sequence: TGTGCCAGCAGCAAAGCGCGGGGCAGCTGCGGCGAGCAGTACTTC.

This chain uses TRBV28 with TRBJ2-6; 9 positions match TRBD2. Germline V gives CDR1 MDHEN, CDR2 SYDVKM. The CDR3 is 17 amino acids. The V and J ends lost 5 bases and 0 bases, in that order; junction bases with no gene match: 5. The CDR3 region has the DNA TGTGCCAGCAGTGGGTTAGCGGGAGACTCTGGGGCCAACGTCCTGACTTTC. Protein: CASSGLAGDSGANVLTF.

Notes on this clone: This sample also contains other DNA sequences that code for the same CDR3. V gene TRBV5-4 combines with J gene TRBJ2-5; D is unclear. Trimming took 0 bases from V and 1 from J, leaving 7 bases between them. The CDR3 has 14 amino acids. Looked up from germline, CDR1 is SGHNT and CDR2 is YYREEE (reference sequence). The CDR3 DNA is TGTGCCAGCAGCTTGGGCCAGCCCCAAGAGACCCAGTACTTC. It specifies CASSLGQPQETQYF.

The chain employs TRBV6-5 and TRBJ2-1; unclear D gene. This CDR3 comprises 16 residues. Germline CDR1 and CDR2: MNHEY and SVGAGI. Trimming took off 4 bases at V and 4 bases at J, with 17 bases between the two ends. CDR3 bases: TGTGCCAGCAGTTCCCTGATGAAGGTCGATTACAATGAGCAGTTCTTC. It specifies CASSSLMKVDYNEQFF.

V and J are TRBV10-3 and TRBJ2-2, with a possible D match to TRBD2 (5 bases). CDR3 length equals 16 residues. Trimming took 1 base from V and 2 from J, leaving 11 bases between them. Germline CDR1 and CDR2: ENHRY and SYGVKD. DNA of the CDR3: TGTGCCATCAGTGAGTTTAGCGCCATAAACACCGGGGAGCTGTTTTTT. Translated: CAISEFSAINTGELFF.

In its sample, this clone was seen a few times. Other DNA sequences from this sample encode an identical CDR3 as well. J is TRBJ1-6 and V is TRBV28, with D maybe TRBD1 (5 bases). The CDR3 consists of 15 residues. Between the trimmed V and J ends, which lost 6 bases and 5 bases, there was a span of 14 bases. In germline, CDR1 is MDHEN, CDR2 SYDVKM. CDR3 in DNA: TGTGCCAGCAGCCCTATCGACAGAGATAATTCACCCCTCCACTTT. Translation gives CASSPIDRDNSPLHF.

This chain uses TRBV16 with TRBJ1-4; no clear D. Germline CDR1 and CDR2: KGHSY and FQNENV. Trimming stripped 4 bases from V and 8 bases from J, with 8 bases between. The CDR3 consists of 12 residues. Here the CDR3 reads CASSLPGEKLFF. The DNA for the CDR3 is TGTGCCAGCAGCCTTCCAGGAGAAAAACTGTTTTTT.

The chain combines TRBV30 with TRBJ2-5; D might be TRBD2 (6 bases). The germline CDR1 and CDR2 sequences are GTSNPN and SVGIG (reference sequence). This CDR3 has 14 residues. V lost 3 bases and J lost 2, with 13 bases in between. The CDR3 spells CAWRFSGGQETQYF. The CDR3 nucleotides are TGTGCCTGGAGGTTCAGTGGGGGGCAAGAGACCCAGTACTTC.

This sequence joins TRBV27 and TRBJ1-1; possibly TRBD1 for D (5 bases). Germline loops: CDR1 MNHEY, CDR2 SMNVEV (reference sequence). This CDR3 has 14 residues. V lost 1 base to trimming and J lost 5 bases, with 11 bases between them. CDR3 coding DNA: TGTGCCAGCAGTTTATGGGTGGGGCAGACTGAAGCTTTCTTT. This codes for CASSLWVGQTEAFF.